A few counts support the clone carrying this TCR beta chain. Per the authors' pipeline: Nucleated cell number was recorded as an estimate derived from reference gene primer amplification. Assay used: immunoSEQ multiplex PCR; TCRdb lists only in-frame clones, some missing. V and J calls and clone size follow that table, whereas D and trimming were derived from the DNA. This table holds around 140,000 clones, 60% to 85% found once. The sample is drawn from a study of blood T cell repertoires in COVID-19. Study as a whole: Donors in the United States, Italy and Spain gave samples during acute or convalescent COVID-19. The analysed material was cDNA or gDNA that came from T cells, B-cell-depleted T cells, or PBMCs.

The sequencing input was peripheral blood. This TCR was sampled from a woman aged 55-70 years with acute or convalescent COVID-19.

The CDR3 nucleotides are TGTGCCAGCGGGGGACTTCAGAACACTGAAGCTTTCTTT. Translation gives CASGGLQNTEAFF. This chain connects TRBV6-5 to TRBJ1-1, with a possible D match to TRBD1 (5 bases). Germline V gene data show CDR1 as MNHEY and CDR2 as SVGAGI. The CDR3 contains 13 residues. Deletions cut 8 bases from V and 1 base from J, with 11 bases between.